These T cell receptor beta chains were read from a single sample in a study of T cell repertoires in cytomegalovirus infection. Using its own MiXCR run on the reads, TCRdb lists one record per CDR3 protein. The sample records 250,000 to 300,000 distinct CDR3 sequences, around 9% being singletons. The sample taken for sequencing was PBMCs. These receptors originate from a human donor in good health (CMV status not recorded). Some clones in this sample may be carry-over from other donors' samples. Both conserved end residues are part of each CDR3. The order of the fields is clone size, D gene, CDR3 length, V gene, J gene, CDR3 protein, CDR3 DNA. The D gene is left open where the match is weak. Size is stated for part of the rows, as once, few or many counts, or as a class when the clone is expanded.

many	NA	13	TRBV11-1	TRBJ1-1	CATYRPGDTEAFF	TGTGCCACCTATCGGCCGGGGGACACTGAAGCTTTCTTT
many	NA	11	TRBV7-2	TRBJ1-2	CASTHTYGYTF	TGTGCCAGCACCCACACCTATGGCTACACCTTC
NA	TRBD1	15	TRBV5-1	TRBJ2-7	CASRDPGQDLVRQYF	TGCGCCAGCAGAGATCCGGGACAGGACCTTGTACGGCAGTACTTC
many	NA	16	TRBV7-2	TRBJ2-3	CASSQERERPSDTQYF	TGTGCCAGCAGCCAGGAGCGTGAGAGGCCCTCAGATACGCAGTATTTT
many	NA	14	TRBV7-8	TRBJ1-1	CASSRLEGKTEAFF	TGTGCCAGCAGCCGCCTTGAGGGCAAGACTGAAGCTTTCTTT
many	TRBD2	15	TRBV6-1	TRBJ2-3	CASSEGPLAVDTQYF	TGTGCCAGCAGTGAAGGTCCGCTAGCGGTGGATACGCAGTATTTT
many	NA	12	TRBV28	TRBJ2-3	CASSRTSNTQYF	TGTGCCAGCAGCAGGACATCTAATACGCAGTATTTT
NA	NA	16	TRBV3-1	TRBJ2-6	CASSPMLPSGANVLTF	TGTGCCAGCAGTCCCATGCTACCGTCGGGGGCCAACGTCCTGACTTTC
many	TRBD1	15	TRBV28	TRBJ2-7	CASSITGTGAYEQYF	TGTGCCAGCAGTATTACCGGGACAGGGGCCTACGAGCAGTACTTC
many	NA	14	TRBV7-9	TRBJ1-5	CASSYGSGNQPQHF	TGTGCCAGCTCATATGGTTCCGGCAATCAGCCCCAGCATTTT
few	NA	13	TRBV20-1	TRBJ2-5	CSATQDKKETQYF	TGCAGTGCAACACAAGACAAGAAAGAGACCCAGTACTTC
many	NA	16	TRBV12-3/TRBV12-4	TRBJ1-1	CASSWGGVRGNTEAFF	TGTGCCAGCAGTTGGGGCGGGGTACGAGGGAATACTGAAGCTTTCTTT
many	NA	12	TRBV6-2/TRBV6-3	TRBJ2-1	CASMVTYNEQFF	TGTGCCAGCATGGTGACTTACAATGAGCAGTTCTTC
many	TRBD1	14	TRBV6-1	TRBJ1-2	CASDTLGTDYGYTF	TGTGCCAGCGACACCCTCGGGACAGACTATGGCTACACCTTC
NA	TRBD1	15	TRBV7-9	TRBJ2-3	CASSLDRGYTDTQYF	TGTGCCAGCAGCCTCGACAGGGGATACACAGATACGCAGTATTTT
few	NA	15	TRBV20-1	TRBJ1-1	CSALPPGRLNTEAFF	TGCAGTGCCCTACCCCCTGGCCGTCTGAACACTGAAGCTTTCTTT